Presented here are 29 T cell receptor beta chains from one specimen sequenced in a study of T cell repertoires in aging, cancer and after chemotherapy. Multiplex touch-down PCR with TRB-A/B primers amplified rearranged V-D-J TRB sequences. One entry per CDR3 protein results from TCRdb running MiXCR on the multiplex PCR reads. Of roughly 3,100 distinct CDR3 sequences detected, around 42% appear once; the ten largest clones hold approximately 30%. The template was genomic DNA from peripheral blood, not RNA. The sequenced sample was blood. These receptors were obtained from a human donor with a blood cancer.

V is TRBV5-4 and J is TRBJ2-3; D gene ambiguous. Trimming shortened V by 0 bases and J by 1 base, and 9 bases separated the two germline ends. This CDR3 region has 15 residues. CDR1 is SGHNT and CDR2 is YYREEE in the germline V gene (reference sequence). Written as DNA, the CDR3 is TGTGCCAGCAGCTTGGCCTCATCTCGCACAGATACGCAGTATTTT. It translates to CASSLASSRTDTQYF.

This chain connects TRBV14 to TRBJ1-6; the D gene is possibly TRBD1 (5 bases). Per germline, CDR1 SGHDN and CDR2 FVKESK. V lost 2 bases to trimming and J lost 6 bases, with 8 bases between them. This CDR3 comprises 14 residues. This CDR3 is CASSQRGGNSPLHF. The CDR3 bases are TGTGCCAGCAGCCAAAGGGGCGGTAATTCACCCCTCCACTTT. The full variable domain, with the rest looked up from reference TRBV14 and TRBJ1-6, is EAGVTQFPSHSVIEKGQTVTLRCDPISGHDNLYWYRRVMGKEIKFLLHFVKESKQDESGMPNNRFLAERTGGTYSTLKVQPAELEDSGVYFCASSQRGGNSPLHFGNGTRLTVT.

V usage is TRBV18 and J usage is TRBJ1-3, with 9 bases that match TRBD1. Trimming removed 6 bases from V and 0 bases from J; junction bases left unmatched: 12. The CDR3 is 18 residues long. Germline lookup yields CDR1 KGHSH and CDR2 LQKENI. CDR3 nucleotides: TGTGCCAGCTCCCCGCCGGGACAGGGATCGAACTCTGGAAACACCATATATTTT. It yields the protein CASSPPGQGSNSGNTIYF.

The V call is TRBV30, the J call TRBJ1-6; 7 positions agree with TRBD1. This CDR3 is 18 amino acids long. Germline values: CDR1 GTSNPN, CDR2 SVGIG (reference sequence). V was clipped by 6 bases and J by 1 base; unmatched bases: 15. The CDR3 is CACTPSNRGRSYNSPLHF. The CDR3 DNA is TGTGCCTGCACACCCTCTAACAGGGGAAGGTCCTATAATTCACCCCTCCACTTT.

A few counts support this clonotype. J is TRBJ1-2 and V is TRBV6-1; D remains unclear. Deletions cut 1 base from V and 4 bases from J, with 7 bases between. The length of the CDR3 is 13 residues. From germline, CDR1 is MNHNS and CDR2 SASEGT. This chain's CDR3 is CASSEGASYGYTF. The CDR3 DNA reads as TGTGCCAGCAGTGAAGGGGCTAGCTATGGCTACACCTTC.

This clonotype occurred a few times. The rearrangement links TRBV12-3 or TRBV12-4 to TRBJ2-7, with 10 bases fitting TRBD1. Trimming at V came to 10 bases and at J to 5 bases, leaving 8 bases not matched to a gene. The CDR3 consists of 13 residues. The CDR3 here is CATATGGTHEQYF. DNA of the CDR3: TGTGCCACCGCGACAGGGGGCACCCACGAGCAGTACTTC.

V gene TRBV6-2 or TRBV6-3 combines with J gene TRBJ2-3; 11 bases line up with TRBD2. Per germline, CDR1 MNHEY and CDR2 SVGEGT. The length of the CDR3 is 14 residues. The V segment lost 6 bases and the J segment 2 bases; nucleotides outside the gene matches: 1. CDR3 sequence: CASRGLAVTDTQYF. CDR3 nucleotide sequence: TGTGCCAGCAGGGGACTAGCGGTCACAGATACGCAGTATTTT.

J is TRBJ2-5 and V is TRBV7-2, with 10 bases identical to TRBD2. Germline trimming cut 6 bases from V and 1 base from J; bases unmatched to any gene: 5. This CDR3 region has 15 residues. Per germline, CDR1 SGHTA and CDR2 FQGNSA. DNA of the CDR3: TGTGCCAGCAGTCCCTGGACTAGCGGCCAAGAGACCCAGTACTTC. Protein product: CASSPWTSGQETQYF.

The CDR3 reads CASSRGGGGTGELFF. The CDR3 DNA follows: TGTGCCAGCAGCCGTGGTGGGGGGGGCACCGGGGAGCTGTTTTTT. The rearrangement uses TRBV5-6 and TRBJ2-2; 7 bases are shared with TRBD2. CDR1 is SGHDT, CDR2 YYEEEE, per germline. CDR3 length: 15 residues. The V gene end was trimmed by 4 bases and the J gene end by 4 bases; junction bases not matched to a gene: 7.

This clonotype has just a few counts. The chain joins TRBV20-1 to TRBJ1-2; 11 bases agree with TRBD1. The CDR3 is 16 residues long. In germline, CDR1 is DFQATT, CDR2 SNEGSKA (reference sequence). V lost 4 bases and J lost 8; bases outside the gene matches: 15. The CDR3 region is CSATGTGGGLRGGYTF. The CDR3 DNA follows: TGCAGTGCTACCGGGACAGGGGGAGGGCTTAGAGGAGGCTACACCTTC.

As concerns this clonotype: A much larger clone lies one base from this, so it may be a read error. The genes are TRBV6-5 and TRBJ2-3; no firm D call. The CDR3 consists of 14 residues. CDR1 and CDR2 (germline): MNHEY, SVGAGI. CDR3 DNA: TGTGCCGGCAGTCCGACCAGCCGTAACGGCACGCAGTATTTT. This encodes CAGSPTSRNGTQYF.

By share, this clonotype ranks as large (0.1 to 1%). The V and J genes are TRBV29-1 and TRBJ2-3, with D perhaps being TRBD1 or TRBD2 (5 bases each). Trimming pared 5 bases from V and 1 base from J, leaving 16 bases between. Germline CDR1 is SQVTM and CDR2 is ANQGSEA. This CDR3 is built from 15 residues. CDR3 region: CSVLRGEGRTDTQYF. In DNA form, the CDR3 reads TGCAGCGTTCTACGAGGTGAGGGACGCACAGATACGCAGTATTTT.

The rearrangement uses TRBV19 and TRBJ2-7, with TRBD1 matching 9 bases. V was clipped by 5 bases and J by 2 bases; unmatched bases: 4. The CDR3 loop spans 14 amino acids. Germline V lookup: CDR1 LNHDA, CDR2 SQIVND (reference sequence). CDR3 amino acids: CASSPRQGAYEQYF. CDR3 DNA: TGTGCCAGTAGTCCCCGACAGGGGGCCTACGAGCAGTACTTC. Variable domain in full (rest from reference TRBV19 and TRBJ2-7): DGGITQSPKYLFRKEGQNVTLSCEQNLNHDAMYWYRQDPGQGLRLIYYSQIVNDFQKGDIAEGYSVSREKKESFPLTVTSAQKNPTAFYLCASSPRQGAYEQYFGPGTRLTVT.

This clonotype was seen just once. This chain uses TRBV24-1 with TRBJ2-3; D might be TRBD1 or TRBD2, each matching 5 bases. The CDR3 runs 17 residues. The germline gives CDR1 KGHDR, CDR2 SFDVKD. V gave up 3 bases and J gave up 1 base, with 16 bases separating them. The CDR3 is CATSDDDWGSRTDTQYF. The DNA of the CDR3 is TGTGCCACCAGTGATGACGATTGGGGGTCGCGCACAGATACGCAGTATTTT.

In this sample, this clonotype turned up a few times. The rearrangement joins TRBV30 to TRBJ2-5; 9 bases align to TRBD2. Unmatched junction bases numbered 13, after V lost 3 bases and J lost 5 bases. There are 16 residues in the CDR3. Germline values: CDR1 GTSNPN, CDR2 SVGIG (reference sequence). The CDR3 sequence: CAWSPPTSGRRETQYF. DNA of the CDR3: TGTGCCTGGAGCCCTCCAACTAGCGGGCGAAGGGAGACCCAGTACTTC.

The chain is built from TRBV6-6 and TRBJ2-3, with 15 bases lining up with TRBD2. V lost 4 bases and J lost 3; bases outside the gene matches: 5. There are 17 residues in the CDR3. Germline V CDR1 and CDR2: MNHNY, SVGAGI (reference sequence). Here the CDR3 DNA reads TGTGCCAGCAGTTTGGGACTAGCGGGGGGTAAAACAGATACGCAGTATTTT. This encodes CASSLGLAGGKTDTQYF.

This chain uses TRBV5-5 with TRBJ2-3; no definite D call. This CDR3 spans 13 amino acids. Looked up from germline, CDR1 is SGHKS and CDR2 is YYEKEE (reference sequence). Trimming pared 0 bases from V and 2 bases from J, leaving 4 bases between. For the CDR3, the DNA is TGTGCCAGCAGCTTGGCGGACACAGATACGCAGTATTTT. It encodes CASSLADTDTQYF.

CDR3: CASRNRENSPLHF. The CDR3 coding sequence is TGTGCCAGCAGGAACAGGGAAAATTCACCCCTCCACTTT. This chain uses TRBV27 with TRBJ1-6; perhaps TRBD1 as D (6 bases). Trimming shortened V by 6 bases and J by 7 bases, and 10 bases separated the two germline ends. The CDR3 covers 13 residues. CDR1 and CDR2 from the germline V gene are MNHEY and SMNVEV (reference sequence).

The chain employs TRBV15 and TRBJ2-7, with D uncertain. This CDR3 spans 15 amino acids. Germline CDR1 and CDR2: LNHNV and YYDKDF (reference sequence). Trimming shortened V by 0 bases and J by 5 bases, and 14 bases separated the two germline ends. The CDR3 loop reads CATSRDRKVAHEQYF. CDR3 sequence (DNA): TGTGCCACCAGCAGAGATCGGAAGGTCGCTCACGAGCAGTACTTC. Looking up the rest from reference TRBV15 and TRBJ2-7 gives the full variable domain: DAMVIQNPRYQVTQFGKPVTLSCSQTLNHNVMYWYQQKSSQAPKLLFHYYDKDFNNEADTPDNFQSRRPNTSFCFLDIRSPGLGDTAMYLCATSRDRKVAHEQYFGPGTRLTVT.

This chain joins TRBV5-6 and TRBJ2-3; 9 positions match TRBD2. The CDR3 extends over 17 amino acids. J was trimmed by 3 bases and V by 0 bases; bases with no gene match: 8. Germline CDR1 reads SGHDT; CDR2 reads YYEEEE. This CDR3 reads CASSLGLAGKGTDTQYF. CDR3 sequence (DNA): TGTGCCAGCAGCTTGGGGCTAGCGGGGAAGGGGACAGATACGCAGTATTTT.

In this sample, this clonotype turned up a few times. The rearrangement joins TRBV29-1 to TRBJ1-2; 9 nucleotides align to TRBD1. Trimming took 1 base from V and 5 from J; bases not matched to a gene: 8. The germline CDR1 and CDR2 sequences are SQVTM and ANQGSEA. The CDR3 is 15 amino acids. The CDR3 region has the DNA TGCAGCGTTGAAGGGGTCGGGACAGGGACATATGGCTACACCTTC. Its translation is CSVEGVGTGTYGYTF.

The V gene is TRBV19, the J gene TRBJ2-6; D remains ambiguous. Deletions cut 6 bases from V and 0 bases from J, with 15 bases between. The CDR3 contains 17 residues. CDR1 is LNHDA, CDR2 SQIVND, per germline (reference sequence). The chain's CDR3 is CASSHPRAVSGANVLTF. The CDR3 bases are TGTGCCAGTAGCCACCCCCGGGCGGTCTCTGGGGCCAACGTCCTGACTTTC.

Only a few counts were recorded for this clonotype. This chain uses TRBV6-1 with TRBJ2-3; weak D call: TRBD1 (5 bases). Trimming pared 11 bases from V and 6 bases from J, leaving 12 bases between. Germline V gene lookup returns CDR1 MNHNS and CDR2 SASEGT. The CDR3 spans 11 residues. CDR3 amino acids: CAAPWGDTQYF. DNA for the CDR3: TGTGCCGCCCCGTGGGGCGATACGCAGTATTTT.

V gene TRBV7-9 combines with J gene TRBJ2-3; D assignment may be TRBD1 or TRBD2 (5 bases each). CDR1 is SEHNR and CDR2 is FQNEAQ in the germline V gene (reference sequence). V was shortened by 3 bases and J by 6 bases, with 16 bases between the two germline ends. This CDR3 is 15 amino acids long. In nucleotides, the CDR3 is TGTGCCAGCAGCTTGGGGGTTGTGAGCGGCGATACGCAGTATTTT. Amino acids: CASSLGVVSGDTQYF.

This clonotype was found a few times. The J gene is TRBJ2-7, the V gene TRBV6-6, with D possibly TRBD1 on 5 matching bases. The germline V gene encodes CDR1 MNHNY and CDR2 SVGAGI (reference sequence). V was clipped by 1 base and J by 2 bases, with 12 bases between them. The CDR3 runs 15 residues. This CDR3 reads CASSYWQGNTYEQYF. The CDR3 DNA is TGTGCCAGCAGTTACTGGCAGGGAAACACCTACGAGCAGTACTTC.

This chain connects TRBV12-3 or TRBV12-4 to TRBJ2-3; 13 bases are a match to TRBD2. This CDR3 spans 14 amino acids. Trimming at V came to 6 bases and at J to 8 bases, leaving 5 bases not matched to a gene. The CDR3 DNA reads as TGTGCCAGCAGGACTAGCGGGGGGTCCTCTACGCAGTATTTT. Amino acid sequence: CASRTSGGSSTQYF.

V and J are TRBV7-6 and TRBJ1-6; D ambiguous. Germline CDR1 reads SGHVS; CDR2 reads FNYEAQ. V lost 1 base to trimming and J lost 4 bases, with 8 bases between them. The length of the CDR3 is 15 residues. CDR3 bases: TGTGCCAGCAGCTTAGACAGTTATTATAATTCACCCCTCCACTTT. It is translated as CASSLDSYYNSPLHF.

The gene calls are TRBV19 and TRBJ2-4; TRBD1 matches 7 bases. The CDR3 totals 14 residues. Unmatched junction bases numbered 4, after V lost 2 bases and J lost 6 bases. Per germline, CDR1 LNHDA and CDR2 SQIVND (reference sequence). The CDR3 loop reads CASSINPGGNIQYF. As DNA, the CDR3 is TGTGCCAGTAGTATAAACCCAGGGGGAAACATTCAGTACTTC.

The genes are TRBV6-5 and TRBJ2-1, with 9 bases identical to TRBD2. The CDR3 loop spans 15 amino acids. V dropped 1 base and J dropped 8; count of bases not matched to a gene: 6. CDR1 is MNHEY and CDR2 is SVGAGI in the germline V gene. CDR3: CASSYLGLASDEQFF. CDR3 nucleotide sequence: TGTGCCAGCAGTTACTTAGGACTAGCGAGTGATGAGCAGTTCTTC.